Presented here are 8 T cell receptor beta chains from one specimen sequenced in a study of shared clonotypes between healthy human individuals. Libraries were prepared by immunoSEQ multiplex PCR; TCRdb keeps only in-frame clonotypes and omits some of them. The table records approximately 620,000 clones, about 96% of them present only once. The sequenced sample was naive CD4+ T cells sorted from blood. As for subset: CD45RA+ positively selected. The receptors were gathered from a woman aged 25 to 39 in good health.

This rearrangement joins TRBV28 to TRBJ2-1; D is undetermined. From germline, CDR1 is MDHEN and CDR2 SYDVKM. The length of the CDR3 is 12 residues. V was pared by 8 bases and J by 6 bases, with 11 bases between. In nucleotides, the CDR3 is TGTGCCAGCGCCCTGGACGGCAATGAGCAGTTCTTC. Its protein is CASALDGNEQFF.

The chain has TRBV10-2 and TRBJ2-2, with 8 nucleotides matching TRBD2. CDR1 and CDR2 (germline): WSHSY, SAAADI. The ends lost 6 bases at V and 4 bases at J; junction bases unmatched: 7. CDR3 length: 15 residues. CDR3 region: CASSERLATTGELFF. CDR3 nucleotides: TGCGCCAGCAGCGAGCGACTAGCGACCACCGGGGAGCTGTTTTTT.

The V gene is TRBV28, the J gene TRBJ1-5, with TRBD1 matching 8 bases. CDR3 size: 13 residues. Looked up from germline, CDR1 is MDHEN and CDR2 is SYDVKM. V lost 6 bases and J lost 6; bases outside the gene matches: 4. CDR3 protein: CASRWTGRQPQHF. Here the CDR3 DNA reads TGTGCCAGCAGGTGGACAGGGCGTCAGCCCCAGCATTTT.

The chain employs TRBV25-1 and TRBJ2-1; TRBD1 matches at 12 bases. The CDR3 spans 16 residues. Losses at the gene ends were 4 bases for V and 9 bases for J; bases not matched to a gene: 10. Germline V gene sequence: CDR1 MGHDK, CDR2 SYGVNS. In DNA form, the CDR3 reads TGTGCCAGCAGTGTGACGGGACAGGGGGCGTCGGTTGAGCAGTTCTTC. This sequence encodes CASSVTGQGASVEQFF. The full variable domain, with the rest looked up from reference TRBV25-1 and TRBJ2-1, is EADIYQTPRYLVIGTGKKITLECSQTMGHDKMYWYQQDPGMELHLIHYSYGVNSTEKGDLSSESTVSRIRTEHFPLTLESARPSHTSQYLCASSVTGQGASVEQFFGPGTRLTVL.

This clone was seen a single time. The chain recombines TRBV27 with TRBJ2-1; a possible D gene is TRBD2 (5 bases). There are 14 residues in the CDR3. Germline loops: CDR1 MNHEY, CDR2 SMNVEV (reference sequence). V lost 5 bases to trimming and J lost 3 bases, with 11 bases between them. CDR3 loop: CASSHGGGYNEQFF. The CDR3 DNA reads TGTGCCAGCAGTCATGGCGGAGGCTACAATGAGCAGTTCTTC.

The V call is TRBV27, the J call TRBJ2-1; the match to TRBD2 covers 11 bases. Germline-derived CDR1 and CDR2 are MNHEY and SMNVEV (reference sequence). The CDR3 loop spans 16 amino acids. Trimming took 1 base from V and 10 from J; bases not matched to a gene: 9. CDR3 protein: CASSLLGSGRAWEQFF. Here the CDR3 DNA reads TGTGCCAGCAGTTTATTAGGTAGCGGGAGGGCCTGGGAGCAGTTCTTC.

A single count supports this clone. The V gene is TRBV5-1, the J gene TRBJ2-5; D might be TRBD1 (5 bases). The CDR3 is 14 amino acids. Germline V gene sequence: CDR1 SGHRS, CDR2 YFSETQ. Trimming removed 1 base at V and 1 base at J, with 8 bases between. Here the CDR3 DNA reads TGCGCCAGCAGCTTGAATACAGGCCAAGAGACCCAGTACTTC. As protein: CASSLNTGQETQYF.

The rearrangement joins TRBV7-9 to TRBJ2-5; possibly TRBD1 for D (6 bases). The DNA end lines up better with TRBJ2-7; the J call may be wrong. Germline assignment: CDR1 SEHNR and CDR2 FQNEAQ (reference sequence). There are 15 residues in the CDR3. CDR3 sequence (DNA): TGTGCCAGCAGCCTAGGATCCAGGACAGCCGACGAGCAGTACTTC. As protein: CASSLGSRTADEQYF.